Reported below is one T cell receptor beta chain. Its target is unknown. This sample is part of a study of T cell repertoires and HLA-DP antigens. Study-level background: Alloreactive CD4+ T cells targeted HLA-DP on transduced HeLa.

CD4+ T cells were isolated untouched, about 98% pure. Data came from immunoSEQ multiplex PCR; TCRdb stores just in-frame clones and leaves some out. The table records some 110,000 clones, approximately 92% of them present only once. Study-wide points: Clones undetected before culture averaged around 36% against one allele and approximately 50% against the other. Sorted CD137+ clonality was about 0.36 for both alloantigens, versus around 0.04 pre-culture.

This clonotype was sampled from a woman younger than 35 in good health and CMV-seronegative. The specimen sequenced was CD4+ T cells from PBMCs.

This CDR3 is CASSLSYPRYGYTF. In DNA, the CDR3 is TGTGCCAGCAGTTTGAGCTACCCTAGGTATGGCTACACCTTC. J is TRBJ1-2 and V is TRBV28; D is uncertain. The germline V gene encodes CDR1 MDHEN and CDR2 SYDVKM. The CDR3 spans 14 residues. V lost 3 bases, J lost 5 bases, and 13 bases lay in between.